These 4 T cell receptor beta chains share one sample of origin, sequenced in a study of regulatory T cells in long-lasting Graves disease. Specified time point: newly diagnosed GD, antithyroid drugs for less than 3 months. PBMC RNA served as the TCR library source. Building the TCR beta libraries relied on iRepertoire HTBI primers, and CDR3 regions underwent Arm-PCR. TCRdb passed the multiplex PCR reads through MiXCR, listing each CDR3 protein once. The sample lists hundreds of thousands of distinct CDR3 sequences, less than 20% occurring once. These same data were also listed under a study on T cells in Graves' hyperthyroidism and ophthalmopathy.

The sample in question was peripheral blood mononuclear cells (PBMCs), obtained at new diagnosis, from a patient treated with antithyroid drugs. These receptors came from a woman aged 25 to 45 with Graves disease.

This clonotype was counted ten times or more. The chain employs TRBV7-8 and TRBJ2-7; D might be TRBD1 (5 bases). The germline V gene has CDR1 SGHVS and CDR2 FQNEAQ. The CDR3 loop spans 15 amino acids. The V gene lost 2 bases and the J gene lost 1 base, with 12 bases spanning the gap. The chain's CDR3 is CASSLRLGESYEQYF. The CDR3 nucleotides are TGTGCCAGCAGCTTACGGCTAGGGGAATCCTACGAGCAGTACTTC. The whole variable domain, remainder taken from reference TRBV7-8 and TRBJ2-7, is GAGVSQSPRYKVAKRGQDVALRCDPISGHVSLFWYQQALGQGPEFLTYFQNEAQLDKSGLPSDRFFAERPEGSVSTLKIQRTQQEDSAVYLCASSLRLGESYEQYFGPGTRLTVT.

The CDR3 bases are TGTGCCAGCTCACCACCACAAAACACCGGGGAGCTGTTTTTT. This sequence encodes CASSPPQNTGELFF. The chain employs TRBV18 and TRBJ2-2; D is ambiguous. Trimming removed 0 bases at V and 2 bases at J, with 4 bases between. Germline lookup yields CDR1 KGHSH and CDR2 LQKENI. There are 14 residues in the CDR3.

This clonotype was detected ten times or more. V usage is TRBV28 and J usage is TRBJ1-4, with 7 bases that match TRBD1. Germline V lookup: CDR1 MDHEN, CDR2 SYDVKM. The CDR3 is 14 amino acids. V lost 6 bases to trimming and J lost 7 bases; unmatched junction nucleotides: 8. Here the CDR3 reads CASSLDRVGEKLFF. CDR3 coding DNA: TGTGCCAGCAGCTTAGACAGGGTTGGTGAAAAACTGTTTTTT.

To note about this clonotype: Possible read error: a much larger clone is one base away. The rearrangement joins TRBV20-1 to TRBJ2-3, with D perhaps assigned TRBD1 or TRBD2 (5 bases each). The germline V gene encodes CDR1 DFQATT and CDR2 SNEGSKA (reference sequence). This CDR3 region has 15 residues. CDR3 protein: CSALRREIRTGTQYF. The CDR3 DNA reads TGCAGTGCTTTACGCCGGGAAATACGTACAGGTACGCAGTATTTT.